This T cell receptor beta chain was found in a study of T cell responses to AZD1222 COVID-19 vaccine (dated by TCRdb to the early 2020s). Concerning the study at large: A total of over 230 trial participants underwent TCR sequencing, of whom about 210 had received two doses of AZD1222 and about 25 had received two doses of the MenACWY control vaccine. Enrollment into the trials was organized by age into subgroups of 18-55, 56-69 and 70-plus years, and those subgroups contained 148, 28 and 57 TCR-sequenced participants, respectively. Study-level results and caveats: The 56-69-year group was small, and its depth increase did not reach significance, likely because of low power. Participants were mostly white British and included more females than males, and it was suggested by the authors that clonal diversity may have been underestimated. Because no samples from the day 14 peak response were available, repertoires could be characterized only after the peak T cell response. Only 5 to 7 AZD1222 recipients were SARS-CoV-2 seropositive at baseline, limiting conclusions about previously exposed vaccinees. A significant rise in spike-specific TCR breadth and depth was observed after two AZD1222 doses relative to day 0 and relative to MenACWY recipients. Epitopes outside the regions mutated in the B.1.351 and B.1.1.7 variants were reportedly recognized by nearly half of the unique spike-specific TCRs. CD4 TCRs associated with the vaccine covered the entire spike protein, and the dominant responses were in regions 160-218 and 743-854.

Worth noting for this clone: Its cognate antigen has yet to be identified. The input lacks base qualities; no much larger clone sits a single base away.

The time point tag for this specimen amounts to: about 28 days (+/-7) after the second vaccine dose. AZD1222 recipients with second doses at about 4 weeks or about 12 weeks were pooled, because spike-specific TCR depth and breadth did not differ between schedules. Vaccinee samples came from UK trials COV001 and COV002, including a single-blind randomized controlled phase 2/3 trial of AZD1222 (ChAdOx1 nCoV-19) in healthy adults. Trial participant PBMC samples were collected at day 0 and day 28 after the second dose for TCRbeta chain sequencing. Between the V and J ends, shortened by 5 bases and 1 base respectively, the junction contains 12 bases. Inclusive of the bounding cysteine and phenylalanine, the CDR3 is 14 residues long. Here the CDR3 DNA is all that survives: 42 bases in frame from base 1. For CDR1 and CDR2, the germline V gene lists SGHRS and YFSETQ. The CDR3 regions of human TCRbeta chains were analyzed by immunosequencing. The original pipeline was this. TCRs in the repertoires were compared against a reference library of SARS-CoV-2-specific TCRs that had been generated with the MIRA antigen-specificity platform. Breadth meant the fraction of unique TCRs that were SARS-CoV-2-associated, whereas depth meant the fraction of total T cells that were SARS-CoV-2-associated. Using the MIRA data, each spike-specific TCR was mapped to the spike region that the TCR reacts to and placed in a CD4 or CD8 class. Log10-transformed breadth and depth values were compared by one-way ANOVA with Sidak's multiple comparisons tests. TCRdb's version of the immuneACCESS table is confined to in-frame rearrangements and falls short of the full clone set. An unresolved V gene accounts for under half of the shortfall where checked; the remainder is of unknown origin. That table supplies the V and J calls and clone size; D and trimming were determined from the DNA. Present in this sample are about 130,000 clones, roughly 93% of which were seen just once. The biggest ten clones account for around 1% of the sample.

This chain is built from TRBV5-1 and TRBJ2-5, with the identity of the D gene unclear. The clonotype comes from an adult who received the AZD1222 COVID-19 vaccine. The specimen comprised peripheral blood, sampled 28 days after the second AZD1222 dose. The CDR3 has the sequence CASRFGSLQETQYF. The nucleotide sequence is TGCGCCAGCAGATTCGGCAGCCTCCAAGAGACCCAGTACTTC.